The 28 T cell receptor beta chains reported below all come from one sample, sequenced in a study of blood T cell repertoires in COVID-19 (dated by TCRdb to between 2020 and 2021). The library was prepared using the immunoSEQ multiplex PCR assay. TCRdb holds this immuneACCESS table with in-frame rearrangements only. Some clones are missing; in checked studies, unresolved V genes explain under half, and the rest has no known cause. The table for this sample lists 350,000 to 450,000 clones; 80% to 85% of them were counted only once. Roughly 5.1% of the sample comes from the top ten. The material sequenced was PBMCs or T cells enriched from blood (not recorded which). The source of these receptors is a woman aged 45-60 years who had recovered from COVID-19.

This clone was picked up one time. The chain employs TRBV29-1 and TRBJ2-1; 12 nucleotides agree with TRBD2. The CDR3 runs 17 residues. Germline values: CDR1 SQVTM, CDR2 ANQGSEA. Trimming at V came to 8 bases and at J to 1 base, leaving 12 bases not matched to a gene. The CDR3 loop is CSSGLAGGPISYNEQFF. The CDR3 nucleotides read TGCAGCTCCGGTCTAGCGGGAGGGCCCATTTCCTACAATGAGCAGTTCTTC.

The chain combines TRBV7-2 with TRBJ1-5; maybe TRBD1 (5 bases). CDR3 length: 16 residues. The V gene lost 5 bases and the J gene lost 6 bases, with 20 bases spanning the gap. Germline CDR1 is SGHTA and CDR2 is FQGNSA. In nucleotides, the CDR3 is TGTGCCAGCAGCCTCCAACAGGCGTCGGTGGGTCAGCCCCAGCATTTT. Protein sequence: CASSLQQASVGQPQHF.

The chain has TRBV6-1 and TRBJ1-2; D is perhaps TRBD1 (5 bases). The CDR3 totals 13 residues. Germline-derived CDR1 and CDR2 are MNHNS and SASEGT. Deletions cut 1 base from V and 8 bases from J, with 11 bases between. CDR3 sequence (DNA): TGTGCCAGCAGTGAAGGACAGATCGCGGGCTACACCTTC. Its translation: CASSEGQIAGYTF.

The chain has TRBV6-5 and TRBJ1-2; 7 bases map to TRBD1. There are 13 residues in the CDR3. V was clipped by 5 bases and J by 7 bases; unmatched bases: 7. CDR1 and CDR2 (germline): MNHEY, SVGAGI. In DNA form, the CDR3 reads TGTGCCAGCAGTCCCGAAAGGGGGCGTGGCTACACCTTC. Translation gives CASSPERGRGYTF.

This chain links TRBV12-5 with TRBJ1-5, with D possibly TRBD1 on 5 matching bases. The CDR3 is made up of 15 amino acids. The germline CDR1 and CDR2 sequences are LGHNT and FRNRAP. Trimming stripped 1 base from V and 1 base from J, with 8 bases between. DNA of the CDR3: TGTGCTAGTGGTTTGGGACAGATAAGCAATCAGCCCCAGCATTTT. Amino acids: CASGLGQISNQPQHF.

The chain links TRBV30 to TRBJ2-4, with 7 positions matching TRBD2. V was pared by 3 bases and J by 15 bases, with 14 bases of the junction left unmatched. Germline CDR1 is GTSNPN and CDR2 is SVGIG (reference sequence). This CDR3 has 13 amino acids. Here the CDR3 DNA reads TGTGCCTGGAGCCCCTGGACTAGTGGGTTACGGTACTTC. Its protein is CAWSPWTSGLRYF.

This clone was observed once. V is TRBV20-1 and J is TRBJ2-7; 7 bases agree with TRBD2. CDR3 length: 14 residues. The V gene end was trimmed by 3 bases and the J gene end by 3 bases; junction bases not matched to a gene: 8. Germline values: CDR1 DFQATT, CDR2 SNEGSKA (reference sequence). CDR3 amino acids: CSASFPSGYYEQYF. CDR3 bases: TGCAGTGCTAGTTTTCCTAGCGGTTACTACGAGCAGTACTTC.

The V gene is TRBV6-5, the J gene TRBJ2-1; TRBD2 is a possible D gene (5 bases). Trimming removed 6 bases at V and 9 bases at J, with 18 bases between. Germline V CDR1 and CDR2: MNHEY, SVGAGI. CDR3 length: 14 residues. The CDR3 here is CASRRVAGPGEQFF. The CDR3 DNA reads TGTGCCAGCAGGCGGGTGGCCGGGCCGGGTGAGCAGTTCTTC.

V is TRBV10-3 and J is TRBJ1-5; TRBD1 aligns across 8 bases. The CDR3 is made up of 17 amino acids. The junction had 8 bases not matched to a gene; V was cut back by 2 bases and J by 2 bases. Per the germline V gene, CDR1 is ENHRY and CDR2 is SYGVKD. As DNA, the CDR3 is TGTGCCATCAGTGAGGGACAGGGCGGGATGGGCAATCAGCCCCAGCATTTT. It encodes CAISEGQGGMGNQPQHF.

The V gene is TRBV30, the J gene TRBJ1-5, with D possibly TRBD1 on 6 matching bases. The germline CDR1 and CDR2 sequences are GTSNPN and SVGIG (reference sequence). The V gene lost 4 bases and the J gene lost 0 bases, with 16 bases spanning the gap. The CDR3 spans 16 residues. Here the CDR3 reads CAWTELKQGSNQPQHF. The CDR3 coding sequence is TGTGCCTGGACGGAATTAAAACAGGGTAGCAATCAGCCCCAGCATTTT.

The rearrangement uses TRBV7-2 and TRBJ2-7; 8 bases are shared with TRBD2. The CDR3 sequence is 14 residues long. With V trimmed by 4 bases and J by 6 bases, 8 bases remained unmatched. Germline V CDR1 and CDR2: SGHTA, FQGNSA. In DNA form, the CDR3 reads TGTGCCAGCAGCTCGCCGGGGACTAGGATCGAGCAGTACTTC. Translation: CASSSPGTRIEQYF.

CDR3 in amino acids: CASSLEFRDSVRTDTQYF. DNA for the CDR3: TGTGCCAGCAGCTTGGAATTCAGGGACAGTGTTCGAACAGATACGCAGTATTTT. The chain is built from TRBV5-6 and TRBJ2-3, with 7 bases fitting TRBD1. The CDR3 covers 18 residues. Germline CDR1 SGHDT, CDR2 YYEEEE. Trimming removed 0 bases from V and 3 bases from J; junction bases left unmatched: 13.

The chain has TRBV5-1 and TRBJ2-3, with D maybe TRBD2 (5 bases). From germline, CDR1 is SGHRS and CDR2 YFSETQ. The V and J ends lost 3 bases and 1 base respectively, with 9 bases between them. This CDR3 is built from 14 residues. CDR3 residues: CASSSGVRTDTQYF. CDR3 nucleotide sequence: TGCGCCAGCAGCTCCGGGGTGCGCACAGATACGCAGTATTTT.

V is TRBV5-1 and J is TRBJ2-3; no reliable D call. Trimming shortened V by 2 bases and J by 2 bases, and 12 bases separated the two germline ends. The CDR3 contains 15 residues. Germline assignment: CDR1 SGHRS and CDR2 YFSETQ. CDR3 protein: CASSFLDIYTDTQYF. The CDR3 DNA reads TGCGCCAGCAGCTTTCTTGACATTTACACAGATACGCAGTATTTT.

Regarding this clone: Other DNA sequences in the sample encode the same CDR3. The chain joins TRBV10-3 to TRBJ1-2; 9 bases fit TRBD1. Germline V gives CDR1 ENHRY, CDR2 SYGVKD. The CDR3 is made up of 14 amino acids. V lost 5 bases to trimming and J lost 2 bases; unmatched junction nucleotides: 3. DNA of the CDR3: TGTGCCATCAGTTTGACAGGGGGAAACTATGGCTACACCTTC. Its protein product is CAISLTGGNYGYTF.

The CDR3 sequence: CASSPTQGNTEAFF. The DNA of the CDR3 is TGTGCCAGCTCACCAACGCAGGGCAACACTGAAGCTTTCTTT. The chain uses TRBV18 and TRBJ1-1, with D maybe TRBD1 (5 bases). Germline CDR1 KGHSH, CDR2 LQKENI. The CDR3 loop spans 14 amino acids. The V and J ends lost 2 bases and 2 bases respectively, with 9 bases between them.

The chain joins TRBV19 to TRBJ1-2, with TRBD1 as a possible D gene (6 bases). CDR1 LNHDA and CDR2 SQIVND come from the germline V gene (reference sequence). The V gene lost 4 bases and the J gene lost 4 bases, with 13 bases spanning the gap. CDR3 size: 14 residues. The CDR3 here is CASSSRQTGYGYTF. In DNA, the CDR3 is TGTGCCAGTAGTAGCCGTCAGACAGGCTATGGCTACACCTTC.

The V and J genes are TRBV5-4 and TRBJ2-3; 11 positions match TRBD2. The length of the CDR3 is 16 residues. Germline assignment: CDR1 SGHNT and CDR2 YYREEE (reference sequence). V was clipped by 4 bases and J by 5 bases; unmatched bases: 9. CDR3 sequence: CASSPGTSGGQDTQYF. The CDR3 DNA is TGTGCCAGCAGCCCAGGTACTAGCGGGGGCCAAGATACGCAGTATTTT.

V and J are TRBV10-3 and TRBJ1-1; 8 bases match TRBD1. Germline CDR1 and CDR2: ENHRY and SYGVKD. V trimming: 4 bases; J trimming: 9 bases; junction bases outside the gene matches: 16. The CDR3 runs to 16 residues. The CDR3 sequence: CAISGDRNRRPSQAFF. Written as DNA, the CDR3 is TGTGCCATCAGTGGGGACAGGAATCGGAGACCAAGCCAAGCTTTCTTT.

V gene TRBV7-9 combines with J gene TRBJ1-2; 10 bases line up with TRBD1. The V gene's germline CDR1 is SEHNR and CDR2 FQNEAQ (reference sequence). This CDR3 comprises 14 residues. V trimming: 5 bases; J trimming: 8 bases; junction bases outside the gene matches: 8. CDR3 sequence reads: CASSQGQGNGGYTF. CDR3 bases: TGTGCCAGCAGCCAGGGACAGGGGAACGGCGGCTACACCTTC.

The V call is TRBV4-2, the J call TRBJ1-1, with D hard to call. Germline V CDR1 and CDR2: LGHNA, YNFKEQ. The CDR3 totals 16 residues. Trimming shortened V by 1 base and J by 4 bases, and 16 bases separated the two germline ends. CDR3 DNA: TGTGCCAGCAGCCAAGGGATGAGGTCCCTACTCACTGAAGCTTTCTTT. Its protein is CASSQGMRSLLTEAFF.

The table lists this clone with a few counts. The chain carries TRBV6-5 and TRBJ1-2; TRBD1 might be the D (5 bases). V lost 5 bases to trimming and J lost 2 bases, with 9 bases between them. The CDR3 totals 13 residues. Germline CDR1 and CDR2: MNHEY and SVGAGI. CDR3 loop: CASSPGINYGYTF. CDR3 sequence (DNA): TGTGCCAGCAGTCCAGGGATAAACTATGGCTACACCTTC.

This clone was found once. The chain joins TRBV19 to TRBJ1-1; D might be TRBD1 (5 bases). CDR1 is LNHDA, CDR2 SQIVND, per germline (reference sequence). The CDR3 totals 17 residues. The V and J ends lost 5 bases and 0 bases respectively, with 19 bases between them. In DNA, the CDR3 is TGTGCCAGTAGTGCCGACCCTCCAGGGTGGTTGAACACTGAAGCTTTCTTT. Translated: CASSADPPGWLNTEAFF.

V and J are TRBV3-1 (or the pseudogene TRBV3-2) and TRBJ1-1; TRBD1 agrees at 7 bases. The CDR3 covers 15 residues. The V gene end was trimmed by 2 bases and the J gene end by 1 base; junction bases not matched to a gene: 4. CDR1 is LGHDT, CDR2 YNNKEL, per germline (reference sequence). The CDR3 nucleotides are TGTGCCAGCAGCCAAAGGGGGCAGGAGAACACTGAAGCTTTCTTT. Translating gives CASSQRGQENTEAFF.

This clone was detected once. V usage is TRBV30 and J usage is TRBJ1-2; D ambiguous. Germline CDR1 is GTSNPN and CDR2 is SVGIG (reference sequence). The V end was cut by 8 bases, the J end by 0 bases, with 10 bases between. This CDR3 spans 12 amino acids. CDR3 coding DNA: TGTGCCGGTCCCGGGGCTAACTATGGCTACACCTTC. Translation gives CAGPGANYGYTF.

CDR3 coding DNA: TGTGCCAGCAGCTCGGGGGGAGATGAGCAGTTCTTC. This gives the protein CASSSGGDEQFF. The chain carries TRBV9 and TRBJ2-1; 7 bases are a match to TRBD2. CDR3 length: 12 residues. Germline V CDR1 and CDR2: SGDLS, YYNGEE. V shed 4 bases and J 8 bases; nucleotides not matched to a gene: 3.

The DNA for the CDR3 is TGTGCCAGCAGTTACTTACCAGGCGTGAACACTGAAGCTTTCTTT. Translation: CASSYLPGVNTEAFF. The J gene is TRBJ1-1, the V gene TRBV6-2 or TRBV6-3; D unresolved. V was clipped by 1 base and J by 0 bases, with 9 bases between them. This CDR3 contains 15 residues. Germline loops: CDR1 MNHEY, CDR2 SVGEGT.

The CDR3 is CASRTGLQDSPLHF. The CDR3 DNA is TGTGCCAGCAGGACAGGGCTCCAGGATTCACCCCTCCACTTT. The chain couples TRBV9 to TRBJ1-6, with 7 bases matching TRBD1. The CDR3 runs 14 residues. V shed 5 bases, J shed 8 bases, and the junction held 7 bases outside the gene matches. From germline, CDR1 is SGDLS and CDR2 YYNGEE.